The clone carrying this T cell receptor beta chain is medium-sized by share. The antigen is not known. Germline V gene data show CDR1 as DFQATT and CDR2 as SNEGSKA (reference sequence). This CDR3 has 12 residues. V was pared by 5 bases and J by 5 bases, with 11 bases between. Researchers tagged individual cDNA molecules with unique molecular identifiers. In TCRdb, the 5' RACE reads were re-called with MiXCR into one record per CDR3 protein. The sample records tens of thousands of distinct CDR3 sequences, about 5.3% being singletons. The data originate from a study of early T cells in non-severe SARS-CoV-2 infection. Study in general: Sequenced bulk RNA came from whole blood that was unsorted, and chains were unpaired. General study results and limits: Anti-spike CD8 responses were favored in VDJdb matching, and private and CD4 specificities were missed.

This sequence originates from an adult who was a healthcare worker with PCR-confirmed SARS-CoV-2 infection or an uninfected control (not recorded which). The sample comprised whole blood. This chain joins TRBV20-1 and TRBJ2-3; TRBD2 might be the D (6 bases). CDR3 sequence: CSAPGAGDTQYF. In nucleotides, the CDR3 is TGCAGTGCTCCCGGAGCGGGAGATACGCAGTATTTT.